This T cell receptor (beta chain) came from a study of PD-L1 blockade in urothelial cancer. Study information: Bladder-origin urothelial cancer in males covered about 85% of the roughly 29 patients. The analyses of blood took place 3 weeks (second dose) and 6 weeks after treatment start. Enrolled patients had been treated previously with 0 to 3 chemotherapy regimens. T cells were recovered from blood samples at a median of around 140,000.

This clone has only one observation. The time point: pretreatment peripheral blood. Sequenced by immunoSEQ multiplex PCR; TCRdb stores in-frame clones only, minus some. This table holds 70,000 to 95,000 clones, 84% found once. The germline V gene encodes CDR1 SNHLY and CDR2 FYNNEI. CDR3 length equals 13 residues. Trimming took 5 bases from V and 3 from J, leaving 10 bases between them. V gene TRBV2 combines with J gene TRBJ1-2; the D gene is possibly TRBD1 (6 bases). The origin of this receptor is a man between 60 and 75 years old with urothelial cancer. This specimen consisted of PBMCs, obtained around atezolizumab (anti-PD-L1) treatment. The CDR3 spells CASSSTGYYGYTF. CDR3 DNA sequence: TGTGCCAGCAGTTCTACAGGGTACTATGGCTACACCTTC.